This TCR beta chain was obtained from a study of cytomegalovirus exposure and HLA in healthy donors. Whole-study findings and limits: Some V segments could not be told apart, so they were left out, TRBV6-2 and TRBV6-3 among them. A few of the chains that were CMV-associated were confirmed in vitro to be specific for CMV antigens. CMV serostatus stood as the only immune exposure information on hand.

On this clone itself: Its antigen is as yet unknown.

In the PCR, 60 Vbeta and 13 Jbeta primers were used. Generated by immunoSEQ multiplex PCR, the TCRdb table keeps only in-frame clones and is missing some. Of about 140,000 clones in the sample, roughly 80% were seen once. Germline V lookup: CDR1 SGHDT, CDR2 YYEEEE. The V gene lost 4 bases and the J gene lost 4 bases, with 10 bases spanning the gap. This CDR3 region has 13 residues. V gene TRBV5-6 combines with J gene TRBJ2-3; D gene uncertain. The sequenced sample consisted of PBMCs. This receptor was taken from a man aged 40-55 years in good health and CMV-seropositive. CDR3 region: CASSEYSADTQYF. DNA of the CDR3: TGTGCCAGCAGCGAATACAGTGCAGATACGCAGTATTTT.